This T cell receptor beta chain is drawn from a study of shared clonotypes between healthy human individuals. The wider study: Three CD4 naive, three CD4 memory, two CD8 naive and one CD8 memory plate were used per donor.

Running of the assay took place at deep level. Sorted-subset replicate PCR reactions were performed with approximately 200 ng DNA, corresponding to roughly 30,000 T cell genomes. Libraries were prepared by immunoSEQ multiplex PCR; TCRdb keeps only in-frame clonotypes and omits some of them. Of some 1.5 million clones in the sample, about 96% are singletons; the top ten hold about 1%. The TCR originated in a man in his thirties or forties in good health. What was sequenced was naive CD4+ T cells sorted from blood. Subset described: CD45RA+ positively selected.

This chain's CDR3 is CASSLRLLAGGPNEQFF. The CDR3 DNA is TGTGCCAGCAGCTTACGCCTACTAGCGGGAGGTCCAAATGAGCAGTTCTTC. The chain links TRBV5-5 to TRBJ2-1; 12 bases fit TRBD2. Looked up from germline, CDR1 is SGHKS and CDR2 is YYEKEE (reference sequence). This CDR3 has 17 residues. The junction had 10 bases not matched to a gene; V was cut back by 2 bases and J by 7 bases.